This TCR beta chain was recovered during a study of blood T cells in healthy people across ages. This CDR3 has 14 residues. The germline CDR1 and CDR2 sequences are SGHTA and FQGTGA. For the second PCR, which ran for about 7 to 11 cycles, a sample-barcoded 5' primer and a J-beta primer mix were used. Via MiXCR, TCRdb re-called the 5' RACE reads, giving one row per CDR3 protein. Of 600,000 to 900,000 distinct CDR3 sequences in the sample, more than 25% are singletons; the top ten hold over 2.5%. These data also formed part of another study, on T cells of mothers and their children.

The source material was blood. The genes are TRBV7-3 and TRBJ2-5; 10 nucleotides line up with TRBD1. The end of the DNA fits TRBJ2-7 better, so the J call may be wrong. The sequence derives from a boy aged 5 to 17 in good health. The CDR3 loop reads CASSRDRGFNEQYF. The CDR3 region has the DNA TGTGCCAGCAGCCGGGACAGGGGTTTTAACGAGCAGTACTTC.